Sequencing of this TCR beta chain was carried out in a study of patients and donors after allogeneic stem cell transplantation. Germline trimming cut 5 bases from V and 7 bases from J; bases unmatched to any gene: 9. Germline V gene lookup returns CDR1 DFQATT and CDR2 SNEGSKA (reference sequence). There are 13 residues in the CDR3. TCRdb re-analysed the RT-PCR reads in MiXCR, keeping a single row per CDR3 protein. The repertoire consists of about 410,000 distinct CDR3 sequences, with 16% occurring once and the leading ten covering around 6.8%. This clonotype has ten or more counts. The sequence was collected from a human donor who was either an allogeneic HSCT recipient or a stem cell or donor lymphocyte infusion donor (not recorded which). It is not recorded whose cells these are; they may come from a transplant donor. The chain recombines TRBV20-1 with TRBJ1-2, with TRBD1 matching over 8 bases. Specimen: blood, either unsorted or a sorted T cell fraction (not recorded which). The CDR3 DNA reads TGCAGTGCTTTAATGACAGGGGAGGCTGGCTACACCTTC. It translates to CSALMTGEAGYTF.